This TCR beta chain was found in a study of T cells after yellow fever vaccination. This CDR3 has 14 amino acids. Germline CDR1 reads LGHNA; CDR2 reads YSLEER. V gave up 1 base and J gave up 3 bases; unmatched junction bases: 1. This clonotype was seen only a few times. MiXCR was run by TCRdb on the 5' RACE reads, yielding one entry per CDR3 protein. The table includes around 320,000 distinct CDR3 sequences, about 10% detected once. Sequenced here: CD4+ T cells sorted from PBMCs, sampled 5 days after the yellow fever booster vaccination. The chain couples TRBV4-3 to TRBJ2-7; 9 bases are shared with TRBD2. This TCR was recovered from a man younger than 35 who received the YFV17D yellow fever vaccine. DNA of the CDR3: TGCGCCAGCAGCCAAGGGCGGGAGGGCTACGAGCAGTACTTC. Its translation: CASSQGREGYEQYF.